A selection of T cell receptor beta chains follows, all from one sample in a study of CD8 T cells in ankylosing spondylitis. MiXCR was run by TCRdb on the 5' RACE reads, yielding one entry per CDR3 protein. The profile shows approximately 540,000 distinct CDR3 sequences, 9.5% to 15% of them singletons. The material sequenced was blood, either unsorted or a sorted T cell fraction (not recorded which). These receptors all stem from a male donor with ankylosing spondylitis. Both conserved end residues are part of each CDR3.

v_gene	j_gene	CDR3aa
TRBV20-1	TRBJ1-4	CSARVPKGGRTNEKLFF
TRBV7-2	TRBJ1-1	CASSFPYRAGNTEAFF
TRBV18	TRBJ2-7	CASSPPGHYEQYF
TRBV2	TRBJ2-3	CAITGAGAAMDTQYF
TRBV5-1	TRBJ2-3	CASSLGSYTDTQYF
TRBV27	TRBJ1-1	CASSATGFSEAFF
TRBV7-2	TRBJ2-1	CASSLVGLAAPSEFF
TRBV7-9	TRBJ2-7	CASSPMGAGVKQYF
TRBV19	TRBJ2-5	CASSIRRETQETQYF
TRBV7-8	TRBJ2-5	CASSLAVSHYETQYF
TRBV20-1	TRBJ2-1	CSGFSGYLYNEQFF
TRBV20-1	TRBJ2-3	CSARRQGDTDTQYF
TRBV5-1	TRBJ2-7	CASSLDSGSPYEQYF
TRBV5-1	TRBJ2-1	CASSLQGAGTYNEQFF
TRBV29-1	TRBJ2-3	CSAGLGAADTQYF
TRBV7-9	TRBJ1-2	CASSLEQATSSYGYTF
TRBV11-3	TRBJ2-1	CASSPDGGNWNEQFF
TRBV5-6	TRBJ1-4	CASSFGTGVNEKLFF
TRBV19	TRBJ2-7	CASSIAHTSYEQYF
TRBV20-1	TRBJ1-4	CSAQVGRGVEKLFF
TRBV5-6	TRBJ1-6	CASSVGTGYNSPLHF
TRBV7-9	TRBJ2-1	CASSPPPPEYEQFF
TRBV20-1	TRBJ2-3	CSAREGRASTDTQYF
TRBV27	TRBJ2-7	CASSRQGAWAYEQYF
TRBV27	TRBJ1-2	CASRIREGMSYGYTF
TRBV3-1	TRBJ2-3	CASRPPGADTQYF
TRBV2	TRBJ2-2	CASSEGQGADGELFF
TRBV24-1	TRBJ2-1	CATSDLKRPYNEQFF
TRBV3-1	TRBJ1-1	CASSLFRRANTEAFF
TRBV6-1	TRBJ2-2	CASSQDRGRLETGELFF
TRBV18	TRBJ1-1	CASSPNNRIANTEAFF
TRBV3-1	TRBJ2-5	CASSQDGARGTQYF
TRBV6-1	TRBJ2-3	CASWDGGDTQYF
TRBV30	TRBJ2-1	CAWCLGSSYNEQFF
TRBV11-2	TRBJ2-5	CASSLVGSGSPLETQYF
TRBV5-1	TRBJ2-1	CASSLGVPGRNEQFF
TRBV7-6	TRBJ1-1	CASSLYSGGTEAFF
TRBV5-1	TRBJ2-5	CASSSQSDGETQYF
TRBV12-3/TRBV12-4	TRBJ2-7	CASIYGTGGFYEQYF
TRBV6-1	TRBJ1-1	CASYTGGLPTEAFF
TRBV18	TRBJ2-3	CASSLSLDRGRRDTQYF
TRBV12-3/TRBV12-4	TRBJ2-1	CASSLVWTSGPGEQFF